These 25 T cell receptor beta chains came from one sample sequenced in a study of T cells in localized non-small cell lung cancer. Some clones are missing from TCRdb's copy, which holds only in-frame ones; the method was immunoSEQ multiplex PCR. The top ten clones hold 8.5% to 9.5% of a sample with roughly 3,000 clones, about 27% of them seen once. Specimen: normal lung tissue next to the tumor, collected before any cancer treatment. Receptors were obtained from a woman aged 40-70 years with stage I lung adenocarcinoma.

This clone was observed a few times. V usage is TRBV19 and J usage is TRBJ1-1; D unclear. The V and J ends lost 4 bases and 0 bases respectively, with 12 bases between them. CDR1 is LNHDA, CDR2 SQIVND, per germline (reference sequence). The CDR3 covers 15 residues. CDR3 coding DNA: TGTGCCAGTAGTAAGGTGCGGTTCATGAACACTGAAGCTTTCTTT. It translates to CASSKVRFMNTEAFF.

This chain connects TRBV19 to TRBJ2-3; 8 bases fit TRBD2. The CDR3 totals 15 residues. Trimming at V came to 5 bases and at J to 1 base, leaving 5 bases not matched to a gene. Germline-derived CDR1 and CDR2 are LNHDA and SQIVND (reference sequence). DNA of the CDR3: TGTGCCAGTAGTCTTCAAGCGGGGGGCACAGATACGCAGTATTTT. As protein: CASSLQAGGTDTQYF.

The rearrangement joins TRBV5-1 to TRBJ1-4; D is unresolved. CDR1 is SGHRS, CDR2 YFSETQ, per germline. V was shortened by 5 bases and J by 8 bases, with 19 bases between the two germline ends. This CDR3 is 15 amino acids long. CDR3 nucleotides: TGCGCCAGCAGGGCGAGGCCCGGCCTAGGGGAAAAACTGTTTTTT. Translation: CASRARPGLGEKLFF. Supplemented by reference TRBV5-1 and TRBJ1-4, the full variable domain reads KAGVTQTPRYLIKTRGQQVTLSCSPISGHRSVSWYQQTPGQGLQFLFEYFSETQRNKGNFPGRFSGRQFSNSRSEMNVSTLELGDSALYLCASRARPGLGEKLFFGSGTQLSVL.

The chain combines TRBV29-1 with TRBJ2-1, with D unresolved. V lost 3 bases and J lost 2, with 14 bases in between. The CDR3 consists of 15 residues. Germline loops: CDR1 SQVTM, CDR2 ANQGSEA. The CDR3 region is CSVDPLQIAYNEQFF. The DNA for the CDR3 is TGCAGCGTTGATCCCTTGCAAATCGCCTACAATGAGCAGTTCTTC.

By sample fraction, this clone is medium-sized (0.01 to 0.1%). The chain links TRBV11-3 to TRBJ2-2; 8 nucleotides agree with TRBD2. The V and J ends lost 5 bases and 7 bases, in that order; junction bases with no gene match: 6. This CDR3 comprises 14 residues. Germline CDR1 reads SGHNT; CDR2 reads YENEEA. CDR3 amino acids: CASSPAGAGGELFF. The CDR3 DNA reads TGTGCCAGCAGCCCAGCGGGGGCGGGCGGGGAGCTGTTTTTT. Based on the CDR3 plus reference TRBV11-3 and TRBJ2-2, the full variable domain is EAGVVQSPRYKIIEKKQPVAFWCNPISGHNTLYWYLQNLGQGPELLIRYENEEAVDDSQLPKDRFSAERLKGVDSTLKIQPAELGDSAVYLCASSPAGAGGELFFGEGSRLTVL.

This clone qualifies as medium-sized. The rearrangement links TRBV11-3 to TRBJ2-2, with 12 bases aligning to TRBD2. CDR1 is SGHNT, CDR2 YENEEA, per germline. The V gene end was trimmed by 5 bases and the J gene end by 1 base; junction bases not matched to a gene: 2. The CDR3 has 16 amino acids. In nucleotides, the CDR3 is TGTGCCAGCAGCCAGGGACTAGCGGGGAACACCGGGGAGCTGTTTTTT. Translating it yields CASSQGLAGNTGELFF. Using reference TRBV11-3 and TRBJ2-2 for the parts outside the CDR3, the full variable domain is EAGVVQSPRYKIIEKKQPVAFWCNPISGHNTLYWYLQNLGQGPELLIRYENEEAVDDSQLPKDRFSAERLKGVDSTLKIQPAELGDSAVYLCASSQGLAGNTGELFFGEGSRLTVL.

The genes are TRBV10-3 and TRBJ2-5; 12 nucleotides align to TRBD2. With V trimmed by 0 bases and J by 10 bases, 6 bases remained unmatched. The germline V gene has CDR1 ENHRY and CDR2 SYGVKD. The CDR3 consists of 15 residues. For the CDR3, the DNA is TGTGCCATCAGTGAGTCGAGACTAGCGGGGGCCCTCCAGTACTTC. Protein: CAISESRLAGALQYF.

For the CDR3, the DNA is TGTGCCAGCTCACCAGAGGTCGGGGGCACTGAAGCTTTCTTT. Amino acid sequence: CASSPEVGGTEAFF. The chain has TRBV18 and TRBJ1-1; maybe TRBD1 (5 bases). CDR1 is KGHSH and CDR2 is LQKENI in the germline V gene. The CDR3 length is 14 residues. Trimming stripped 2 bases from V and 4 bases from J, with 11 bases between.

The CDR3 loop reads CASSVEVPDTQYF. In DNA, the CDR3 is TGTGCCAGCAGCGTAGAGGTCCCCGATACGCAGTATTTT. The rearrangement links TRBV9 to TRBJ2-3; no clear D. The CDR3 has 13 residues. The ends were cut back, 0 bases at V and 6 bases at J, with 8 bases in the middle. Germline V gene data show CDR1 as SGDLS and CDR2 as YYNGEE.

V usage is TRBV11-3 and J usage is TRBJ2-3, with D unresolved. The length of the CDR3 is 14 residues. V gave up 5 bases and J gave up 3 bases, with 12 bases separating them. The V gene's germline CDR1 is SGHNT and CDR2 YENEEA. The DNA for the CDR3 is TGTGCCAGCAGCCAAGCTATTTCGACAGATACGCAGTATTTT. As protein: CASSQAISTDTQYF.

Only a few counts were recorded for this clone. This sequence joins TRBV6-7 and TRBJ2-1, with 9 bases lining up with TRBD1. TRBV6-7 is marked as an open reading frame, function uncertain. V gave up 5 bases and J gave up 4 bases; unmatched junction bases: 21. CDR3 length equals 20 residues. For the CDR3, the DNA is TGTGCCAGCAGTGAAGGGACAGGGTTTTTCCAATCTTTTAGATACAATGAGCAGTTCTTC. Protein sequence: CASSEGTGFFQSFRYNEQFF.

The chain is built from TRBV5-1 and TRBJ2-4; 12 nucleotides match TRBD2. V lost 0 bases to trimming and J lost 9 bases; unmatched junction nucleotides: 4. From germline, CDR1 is SGHRS and CDR2 YFSETQ. The length of the CDR3 is 15 residues. The DNA for the CDR3 is TGCGCCAGCAGCTTGGAGGGACTAGCGGGTAGCATTCAGTACTTC. This translates into CASSLEGLAGSIQYF.

This chain links TRBV29-1 with TRBJ2-1, with 8 nucleotides matching TRBD2. The V and J ends lost 1 base and 0 bases, in that order; junction bases with no gene match: 8. From germline, CDR1 is SQVTM and CDR2 ANQGSEA. The CDR3 runs to 17 residues. CDR3 residues: CSVEVLAGLRSYNEQFF. CDR3 nucleotide sequence: TGCAGCGTTGAAGTCCTAGCGGGCCTGCGCTCCTACAATGAGCAGTTCTTC.

The gene calls are TRBV9 and TRBJ2-1, with 10 bases that match TRBD2. The CDR3 spans 13 residues. Trimming took 6 bases from V and 9 from J; bases not matched to a gene: 6. Germline CDR1 reads SGDLS; CDR2 reads YYNGEE. The CDR3 sequence: CASKAGGRSEQFF. CDR3 coding DNA: TGTGCCAGCAAAGCGGGAGGGCGAAGTGAGCAGTTCTTC.

V and J are TRBV25-1 and TRBJ2-1, with D possibly being TRBD1 (6 bases). Deletions cut 1 base from V and 1 base from J, with 8 bases between. Germline V CDR1 and CDR2: MGHDK, SYGVNS. The CDR3 length is 15 residues. The chain's CDR3 is CASSEFRGSYNEQFF. The CDR3 region has the DNA TGTGCCAGCAGTGAATTTAGGGGGTCCTACAATGAGCAGTTCTTC.

The chain links TRBV29-1 to TRBJ2-5; 8 nucleotides agree with TRBD2. Germline CDR1 SQVTM, CDR2 ANQGSEA. Unmatched junction bases numbered 7, after V lost 3 bases and J lost 4 bases. The CDR3 is 14 amino acids. The CDR3 here is CSVDGLAVIETQYF. Written as DNA, the CDR3 is TGCAGCGTTGATGGACTAGCAGTCATAGAGACCCAGTACTTC.

The chain carries TRBV10-1 and TRBJ2-2; weak D call: TRBD1 (6 bases). CDR3 size: 14 residues. Germline CDR1 reads WNHNN; CDR2 reads SYGVQD (reference sequence). With 3 bases removed from V and 9 bases from J, the gap between germline ends came to 14 bases. The CDR3 spells CASSDGQLPRELFF. In nucleotides, the CDR3 is TGCGCCAGCAGTGACGGACAGCTGCCCCGGGAGCTGTTTTTT.

This chain uses TRBV6-8 with TRBJ2-3, with 8 bases that match TRBD2. Germline CDR1 and CDR2: MNHGY and SAAAGT. V gave up 0 bases and J gave up 2 bases; unmatched junction bases: 10. The CDR3 sequence is 18 residues long. The CDR3 sequence is CASSYSQWKREHTDTQYF. CDR3 coding DNA: TGTGCCAGCAGTTACTCTCAGTGGAAGCGGGAGCACACAGATACGCAGTATTTT.

This chain connects TRBV9 to TRBJ1-2; maybe TRBD1 (5 bases). The CDR3 covers 16 residues. V lost 1 base to trimming and J lost 2 bases, with 15 bases between them. The germline CDR1 and CDR2 sequences are SGDLS and YYNGEE. In DNA, the CDR3 is TGTGCCAGCAGCGTAACCAGCAGGGATTCGAACTATGGCTACACCTTC. Translated, it gives CASSVTSRDSNYGYTF.

The V call is TRBV14, the J call TRBJ1-3; TRBD1 is a possible D gene (6 bases). CDR3 length: 16 amino acids. The germline V gene encodes CDR1 SGHDN and CDR2 FVKESK. Trimming pared 1 base from V and 3 bases from J, leaving 13 bases between. The CDR3 spells CASSQAWGLGGNTIYF. The CDR3 region has the DNA TGTGCCAGCAGCCAAGCGTGGGGGCTAGGTGGAAACACCATATATTTT.

The chain has TRBV12-5 and TRBJ1-2, with D tentatively TRBD1 (6 bases). CDR3 length: 15 amino acids. CDR1 is LGHNT and CDR2 is FRNRAP in the germline V gene. The CDR3 DNA reads TGTGCCAGCACCTCTTCCGCGGGGGGGCTCAATGGCTACACCTTC. This encodes CASTSSAGGLNGYTF.

V gene TRBV11-3 combines with J gene TRBJ2-5, with a possible D match to TRBD2 (5 bases). Germline V gene lookup returns CDR1 SGHNT and CDR2 YENEEA. Trimming took 7 bases from V and 4 from J, leaving 16 bases between them. This CDR3 contains 14 residues. The CDR3 region has the DNA TGTGCCAGCAACAATGGAGGAGGAAGAGAGACCCAGTACTTC. Its translation is CASNNGGGRETQYF. Full variable domain (missing parts from reference TRBV11-3 and TRBJ2-5): EAGVVQSPRYKIIEKKQPVAFWCNPISGHNTLYWYLQNLGQGPELLIRYENEEAVDDSQLPKDRFSAERLKGVDSTLKIQPAELGDSAVYLCASNNGGGRETQYFGPGTRLLVL.

A single count supports this clone. The chain uses TRBV18 and TRBJ1-5, with D uncertain. V lost 1 base and J 3 bases, leaving 7 bases between the germline ends. The CDR3 runs 14 residues. Germline-derived CDR1 and CDR2 are KGHSH and LQKENI. The CDR3 spells CASSPQGINQPQHF. The CDR3 DNA sequence: TGTGCCAGCTCACCACAAGGGATCAATCAGCCCCAGCATTTT.

In its sample, this clone was seen a few times. The V call is TRBV6-1, the J call TRBJ1-1, with unresolved D. The CDR3 runs 14 residues. Trimming removed 1 base from V and 4 bases from J, with 10 bases in between. Germline V gene lookup returns CDR1 MNHNS and CDR2 SASEGT. CDR3 region: CASSEGPQTTEAFF. The CDR3 coding sequence is TGTGCCAGCAGTGAAGGCCCCCAAACCACTGAAGCTTTCTTT.

V and J are TRBV30 and TRBJ2-7; D perhaps matches TRBD2 (6 bases). Deletions cut 2 bases from V and 3 bases from J, with 17 bases between. The CDR3 contains 15 residues. The germline V gene has CDR1 GTSNPN and CDR2 SVGIG (reference sequence). Here the CDR3 DNA reads TGTGCCTGGAGTTATAAAGTTTGGAGGGGCTACGAGCAGTACTTC. Protein product: CAWSYKVWRGYEQYF.